Below are 22 T cell receptor beta chains sequenced from a single sample in a study of T-cell reconstitution after alpha-beta-depleted transplantation in children (dated by TCRdb to 2016 to 2017). The sample's treatment or condition label, decoded: allogeneic hematopoietic cell transplantation with graft depleted of TCRalphabeta T cells and CD19 B cells. Library preparation employed PCR. The listed sequencing device is Illumina HiSeq 2500. Molecular barcoding was employed in the preparation of TCR libraries, with unique molecular identifiers being used to normalize TCRbeta repertoire quantification. TCRdb itself trimmed the public reads at Q25 with fastp, ran MiXCR and retained productive beta chains. Rows are unified per CDR3 protein, each entry keeping the most common DNA and genes. Within this sample are fewer than 550,000 distinct CDR3 sequences, with over 9.5% of them counted one time only. The ten largest clones add up to roughly 15% of the sample.

The sample was PBMCs, mostly from graft donor cells, taken 180 days after TCRalphabeta/CD19-depleted stem cell transplant. Receptor source: a female patient aged 2 to 10 who had a stem cell transplant for aplastic anemia, so the T cells may come from the graft donor.

This clonotype was seen a handful of times. The rearrangement uses TRBV28 and TRBJ2-7; D gene uncertain. CDR1 and CDR2 from the germline V gene are MDHEN and SYDVKM. V shed 1 base and J shed 6 bases, with 7 bases lying between them. The CDR3 extends over 12 amino acids. CDR3 nucleotides: TGTGCCAGCAGTTTATCCATGGGCGAGCAGTACTTC. Amino acids: CASSLSMGEQYF.

This clonotype was counted a few times. J is TRBJ2-7 and V is TRBV5-1; D gene unclear. V lost 7 bases to trimming and J lost 4 bases, with 18 bases between them. Germline assignment: CDR1 SGHRS and CDR2 YFSETQ. The CDR3 totals 14 residues. The CDR3 sequence: CASASTGWVYEQYF. Written as DNA, the CDR3 is TGCGCCAGCGCCTCCACTGGATGGGTTTACGAGCAGTACTTC.

The chain links TRBV7-6 to TRBJ2-7; D gene ambiguous. CDR3 length: 17 amino acids. V lost 2 bases to trimming and J lost 1 base, with 18 bases between them. Per germline, CDR1 SGHVS and CDR2 FNYEAQ. The CDR3 DNA reads as TGTGCCAGCAGCTTATCTCGCGGCTTAAAAGAATCCTACGAGCAGTACTTC. Its translation is CASSLSRGLKESYEQYF. Together with reference TRBV7-6 and TRBJ2-7, the CDR3 gives the full variable domain: GAGVSQSPRYKVTKRGQDVALRCDPISGHVSLYWYRQALGQGPEFLTYFNYEAQQDKSGLPNDRFSAERPEGSISTLTIQRTEQRDSAMYRCASSLSRGLKESYEQYFGPGTRLTVT.

This clonotype was observed at least ten times. The chain couples TRBV27 to TRBJ1-6; no reliable D call. Trimming left V 4 bases short and J 6 bases short, with 13 bases between. The CDR3 is 15 amino acids. In germline, CDR1 is MNHEY, CDR2 SMNVEV (reference sequence). As DNA, the CDR3 is TGTGCCAGCAGTTCCCGGACGGAGATTAATTCACCCCTCCACTTT. Translated, it gives CASSSRTEINSPLHF.

CDR3 sequence: CSAPPSTLNTEAFF. The CDR3 nucleotides read TGCAGTGCGCCTCCTTCGACATTGAACACTGAAGCTTTCTTT. The genes are TRBV20-1 and TRBJ1-1; D not resolved. The CDR3 runs to 14 residues. Germline V gives CDR1 DFQATT, CDR2 SNEGSKA (reference sequence). V lost 6 bases and J 0 bases, leaving 14 bases between the germline ends.

This clonotype was seen only a few times. The chain recombines TRBV7-8 with TRBJ1-1; D unresolved. This CDR3 comprises 15 residues. CDR1 and CDR2 from the germline V gene are SGHVS and FQNEAQ. Between the trimmed V and J ends, which lost 2 bases and 0 bases, there was a span of 10 bases. This CDR3 reads CASSLFLGMNTEAFF. CDR3 bases: TGTGCCAGCAGCTTATTTCTAGGGATGAACACTGAAGCTTTCTTT.

This clonotype was counted once. The chain employs TRBV4-3 and TRBJ2-5; 11 bases are a match to TRBD1. The V gene's germline CDR1 is LGHNA and CDR2 YSLEER. Trimming cost V 4 bases and J 5 bases; bases outside gene matches: 6. The CDR3 length is 15 residues. This chain's CDR3 is CASSRWTGGRETQYF. The CDR3 DNA reads as TGCGCCAGCAGCCGGTGGACAGGGGGCAGGGAGACCCAGTACTTC.

This clonotype was counted between two and nine times. The rearrangement links TRBV6-1 to TRBJ2-7; possible D gene TRBD2, 5 bases. This CDR3 comprises 14 residues. Germline V gene data show CDR1 as MNHNS and CDR2 as SASEGT. V was clipped by 6 bases and J by 6 bases, with 18 bases between them. CDR3 sequence reads: CASSPLTRASEQYV. CDR3 bases: TGTGCCAGCAGCCCTTTAACTAGGGCTAGCGAGCAGTACGTC.

The J gene is TRBJ2-6, the V gene TRBV20-1; the match to TRBD1 covers 8 bases. The CDR3 runs to 17 residues. Germline CDR1 and CDR2: DFQATT and SNEGSKA (reference sequence). Trimming at V came to 3 bases and at J to 1 base, leaving 8 bases not matched to a gene. The CDR3 region is CSARVTGVGSGANVLTF. The CDR3 DNA reads as TGCAGTGCTAGGGTGACAGGGGTAGGGTCTGGGGCCAACGTCCTGACTTTC.

In this sample, this clonotype turned up a few times. The CDR3 nucleotides are TGCAGCGTTGAATTGAAGGGCCATAACACAGATACGCAGTATTTT. It yields the protein CSVELKGHNTDTQYF. The V call is TRBV29-1, the J call TRBJ2-3, with unresolved D. The V and J ends lost 2 bases and 2 bases respectively, with 14 bases between them. This CDR3 has 15 amino acids. The germline V gene encodes CDR1 SQVTM and CDR2 ANQGSEA.

V is TRBV21-1 and J is TRBJ2-7; the table assigns TRBD1, which was not confirmed against the DNA. TRBV21-1 is termed a pseudogene. The CDR3 totals 16 residues. The CDR3 spells CASSQRRRGPSNEQYV. DNA of the CDR3: TGTGCCAGCAGCCAAAGACGAAGGGGTCCCAGCAACGAGCAGTACGTC.

This clonotype was counted at least ten times. The CDR3 loop reads CASSLDTGELFF. The CDR3 DNA sequence: TGTGCCAGCAGCTTGGACACCGGGGAGCTGTTTTTT. V is TRBV5-5 and J is TRBJ2-2; D not resolved. This CDR3 is built from 12 residues. Germline CDR1 is SGHKS and CDR2 is YYEKEE (reference sequence). V lost 0 bases, J lost 3 bases, and 0 bases lay in between. The full variable domain, its missing parts supplied by reference TRBV5-5 and TRBJ2-2, is DAGVTQSPTHLIKTRGQQVTLRCSPISGHKSVSWYQQVLGQGPQFIFQYYEKEERGRGNFPDRFSARQFPNYSSELNVNALLLGDSALYLCASSLDTGELFFGEGSRLTVL.

CDR3 loop: CASSLGLASSYEQYV. In DNA form, the CDR3 reads TGTGCCAGCAGCCTAGGACTAGCGAGCTCCTACGAGCAGTACGTC. The J gene is TRBJ2-7, the V gene TRBV11-2; the match to TRBD2 covers 9 bases. The CDR3 length is 15 residues. The J segment lost 0 bases and the V segment lost 5 bases, leaving 5 bases of the junction unmatched. CDR1 and CDR2 (germline): SGHAT, FQNNGV.

This clonotype has just a few counts. J is TRBJ1-3 and V is TRBV7-6; 7 bases map to TRBD1. The CDR3 length is 16 residues. Germline V lookup: CDR1 SGHVS, CDR2 FNYEAQ. Germline trimming cut 2 bases from V and 0 bases from J; bases unmatched to any gene: 4. CDR3 in amino acids: CASSLKGQSSGNTIYF. In DNA form, the CDR3 reads TGTGCCAGCAGCTTAAAGGGACAGAGCTCTGGAAACACCATATATTTT. Full variable domain (rest looked up from reference TRBV7-6 and TRBJ1-3): GAGVSQSPRYKVTKRGQDVALRCDPISGHVSLYWYRQALGQGPEFLTYFNYEAQQDKSGLPNDRFSAERPEGSISTLTIQRTEQRDSAMYRCASSLKGQSSGNTIYFGEGSWLTVV.

In this sample, this clonotype turned up a few times. The chain has TRBV4-3 and TRBJ2-4; D possibly matches TRBD1 or TRBD2 (6 bases each). This CDR3 has 17 residues. Trimming removed 0 bases at V and 2 bases at J, with 14 bases between. CDR1 and CDR2 (germline): LGHNA, YSLEER. In DNA form, the CDR3 reads TGCGCCAGCAGCCAAGAGGGGACTGGGGGGCCCAAAAACATTCAGTACTTC. Translated, it gives CASSQEGTGGPKNIQYF.

Only one count was recorded for this clonotype. V usage is TRBV29-1 and J usage is TRBJ1-3; 8 nucleotides line up with TRBD1. The length of the CDR3 is 14 residues. J was trimmed by 5 bases and V by 6 bases; bases with no gene match: 9. CDR1 SQVTM and CDR2 ANQGSEA come from the germline V gene. CDR3 amino acids: CSVQAQGGRNTIYF. The DNA of the CDR3 is TGCAGCGTCCAAGCACAGGGGGGGAGAAACACCATATATTTT.

This clonotype was recorded many times. The chain combines TRBV12-3 or TRBV12-4 with TRBJ2-1, with a weak D call TRBD2 (5 bases). V dropped 2 bases and J dropped 8 bases, with 7 bases sitting between them. The CDR3 runs to 12 residues. Here the CDR3 reads CASSLRRDEQFF. In nucleotides, the CDR3 is TGTGCCAGCAGTTTAAGGCGGGATGAGCAGTTCTTC.

This clonotype was seen repeatedly, ten times or more. The rearrangement links TRBV27 to TRBJ2-5; D uncertain. The CDR3 runs 13 residues. Germline CDR1 reads MNHEY; CDR2 reads SMNVEV (reference sequence). Trimming pared 3 bases from V and 5 bases from J, leaving 10 bases between. Here the CDR3 reads CASSFLLEETQYF. CDR3 sequence (DNA): TGTGCCAGCAGTTTTCTGCTTGAGGAGACCCAGTACTTC.

The table lists this clonotype with many counts. The DNA for the CDR3 is TGTGCCACCAGATCCGGGACAGGGGGCACCGGGGAGCTGTTTTTT. Translated, it gives CATRSGTGGTGELFF. V usage is TRBV24-1 and J usage is TRBJ2-2; TRBD1 matches 11 bases. The CDR3 consists of 15 residues. The germline V gene encodes CDR1 KGHDR and CDR2 SFDVKD. The trim removed 7 bases at V and 4 bases at J, leaving 4 bases unmatched.

The chain couples TRBV18 to TRBJ2-7; TRBD1 agrees at 12 bases. Looked up from germline, CDR1 is KGHSH and CDR2 is LQKENI. CDR3 length: 16 amino acids. Germline trimming cut 2 bases from V and 0 bases from J; bases unmatched to any gene: 2. The DNA for the CDR3 is TGTGCCAGCTCACCAGGGACAGGGGGCGTCTCCTACGAGCAGTACGTC. Its translation: CASSPGTGGVSYEQYV.

This chain links TRBV6-2 or TRBV6-3 with TRBJ2-1; a possible D gene is TRBD2 (6 bases). Per germline, CDR1 MNHEY and CDR2 SVGEGT. The V end was cut by 6 bases, the J end by 4 bases, with 10 bases between. CDR3 length: 13 residues. The CDR3 DNA reads as TGTGCCAGCAGGCGGAGGGTTTACAATGAGCAGTTCTTC. This gives the protein CASRRRVYNEQFF.

The V call is TRBV23-1, the J call TRBJ2-7; a weak D match, TRBD1 (5 bases). TRBV23-1 is known as an ORF, though its function is uncertain. V was shortened by 2 bases and J by 5 bases, with 16 bases between the two germline ends. This CDR3 has 15 amino acids. The CDR3 nucleotides are TGCGCCAGCAGTCAAACAGGCCCGCTTTTGGACGAGCAGTACGTC. It is translated as CASSQTGPLLDEQYV.